This T cell receptor (beta chain) was retrieved from a study of cytomegalovirus exposure and HLA in healthy donors. At the level of the study: The 120 or so validation repertoires matched the 500 to 750 first-cohort repertoires in platform, a later analysis reported. Study outcomes and limitations: Despite most TCR sequences being rare, some public TCRs occurred in many donors. According to the study, approximately 150 TCR beta chains were cytomegalovirus-associated. Three chains tied to CMV proved CMV antigen-specific in vitro.

The germline V gene has CDR1 MNHEY and CDR2 SMNVEV (reference sequence). The CDR3 is 20 amino acids. V was pared by 3 bases and J by 0 bases, with 21 bases between. To note about this clone: Its matching antigen is unknown.

Here immunoSEQ multiplex PCR was the method, and the copy in TCRdb shows in-frame clones only, minus some. The sample includes roughly 300,000 clones, roughly 87% seen only once; the top ten take roughly 1.2%. The V call is TRBV27, the J call TRBJ2-6; TRBD2 might be the D (7 bases). Sequencing used PBMCs. This clonotype was sampled from a woman under 40 in good health and CMV-seropositive. The CDR3 region is CASSLAGYWGGPSGANVLTF. CDR3 coding DNA: TGTGCCAGCAGTTTGGCGGGGTATTGGGGGGGCCCCTCTGGGGCCAACGTCCTGACTTTC.